This TCR beta chain is from a study of beta chain features in type 1 diabetes. It was via CD45RO/CCR7/CD25/CD127/CD95/CD27 that CD4+ naive, central memory, regulatory and stem cell-like memory cells were sorted. Of note for this clone: The antigen is undetermined.

As every portion of the isolated RNA was reverse transcribed, the sequencing read expressed TCRB transcripts. TCRdb keeps only in-frame clones here, not all; method: immunoSEQ multiplex PCR. The table shows 600,000 to 700,000 clones, with under 15% occurring only once. Overall study results and limits: Type 1 diabetes patients had moderately but significantly shorter TCRB CDR3s in all four CD4+ subsets.

The sequence was collected from a man aged 18 to 30 with type 1 diabetes. Sequencing input: naive CD4+ T cells from blood.

CDR3 sequence (DNA): TGTGCCTGGAGTGCGACAGAGACCCAGAACACTGAAGCTTTCTTT. This translates into CAWSATETQNTEAFF. The chain links TRBV30 to TRBJ1-1; the D gene is possibly TRBD1 (5 bases). This CDR3 is built from 15 residues. Germline CDR1 GTSNPN, CDR2 SVGIG (reference sequence). Trimming pared 1 base from V and 1 base from J, leaving 13 bases between.